This is a list of T cell receptor beta chains from one sample in a study of identifying expanded T cells in peripheral blood. Sequencing used immunoSEQ multiplex PCR; TCRdb keeps in-frame clones, though not all of them. This table holds 85,000 to 100,000 clones, around 88% found once. The source material was blood. These receptors all come from a person aged 18-69 years in good health. Each CDR3 is given with its conserved first and last residue. A D gene is named only where the DNA matches it firmly. Only some rows state a clone size, as once, few, many or a class for expanded clones.

clone_size	v_call	j_call	d_call	cdr3_aa	cdr3_nt
NA	TRBV4-2	TRBJ2-1	NA	CASSQELTRNEQFF	TGTGCCAGCAGCCAAGAGTTAACTAGAAATGAGCAGTTCTTC
NA	TRBV30	TRBJ1-1	TRBD1	CAWTRDRVNTEAFF	TGTGCCTGGACCCGGGACAGGGTGAACACTGAAGCTTTCTTT
NA	TRBV11-1	TRBJ1-5	TRBD1	CASSRGTGTNQPQHF	TGTGCCAGCAGCCGCGGGACAGGGACCAATCAGCCCCAGCATTTT
NA	TRBV6-6	TRBJ2-3	NA	CASRSSGIRDTQYF	TGTGCCAGCAGGAGTAGCGGAATTCGGGATACGCAGTATTTT
NA	TRBV7-3	TRBJ2-2	TRBD2	CASSSGLAGGNTGELFF	TGTGCCAGCAGCTCCGGACTAGCGGGGGGGAACACCGGGGAGCTGTTTTTT
once	TRBV11-2	TRBJ1-2	NA	CASRPTGNYGYTF	TGTGCCAGCAGACCGACAGGAAACTATGGCTACACCTTC
NA	TRBV6-6	TRBJ2-3	NA	CASSTARDTQYF	TGTGCCAGCAGTACCGCAAGGGATACGCAGTATTTT
NA	TRBV28	TRBJ2-3	NA	CASSALGQGTDTQYF	TGTGCCAGCAGTGCCTTAGGGCAGGGGACAGATACGCAGTATTTT
NA	TRBV21-1	TRBJ1-5	NA	CASSQGPGSNQPQHF	TGTGCCAGCAGCCAGGGCCCGGGGAGCAATCAGCCCCAGCATTTT
NA	TRBV5-8	TRBJ1-2	NA	CASSLVGEANYGYTF	TGTGCCAGCAGCTTGGTGGGGGAGGCTAACTATGGCTACACCTTC
once	TRBV6-6	TRBJ1-1	NA	CASRNERTEAFF	TGTGCCAGCAGAAACGAGAGGACTGAAGCTTTCTTT
NA	TRBV11-2	TRBJ2-1	TRBD1	CASSLDRTGVGEQFF	TGTGCCAGCAGCTTAGATCGGACAGGGGTCGGTGAGCAGTTCTTC
NA	TRBV7-3	TRBJ2-5	NA	CASSLGGLGTQYF	TGTGCCAGCAGCTTAGGGGGCCTGGGGACCCAGTACTTC
once	TRBV6-6	TRBJ1-1	NA	CASSSVVEAFF	TGTGCCAGCAGTTCCGTGGTTGAAGCTTTCTTT
NA	TRBV4-1	TRBJ1-4	NA	CASSPPSGKLFF	TGCGCCAGCAGCCCCCCCTCCGGAAAACTGTTTTTT
NA	TRBV7-9	TRBJ2-5	NA	CASSSGLNKETQYF	TGTGCCAGCAGCTCAGGACTCAATAAGGAGACCCAGTACTTC
NA	TRBV19	TRBJ2-5	TRBD2	CASSIEGLGTQYF	TGTGCCAGTAGTATAGAGGGACTAGGGACCCAGTACTTC
once	TRBV6-1	TRBJ1-1	NA	CASSRSREAFF	TGTGCCAGCAGTCGGTCACGGGAAGCTTTCTTT
NA	TRBV7-3	TRBJ1-1	NA	CASSLRAGSMNTEAFF	TGTGCCAGCAGCTTAAGGGCAGGGTCCATGAACACTGAAGCTTTCTTT
NA	TRBV7-9	TRBJ2-3	NA	CASSPRSQPDTQYF	TGTGCCAGCAGCCCCAGGTCCCAGCCAGATACGCAGTATTTT
NA	TRBV27	TRBJ2-6	NA	CASSLVSGSGANVLTF	TGTGCCAGCAGCCTTGTTTCGGGGTCTGGGGCCAACGTCCTGACTTTC
NA	TRBV2	TRBJ2-7	TRBD2	CASSNSGGSYEQYF	TGTGCCAGCAGCAATAGCGGGGGTTCCTACGAGCAGTACTTC
NA	TRBV7-8	TRBJ1-1	NA	CASSLVVGEAFF	TGTGCCAGCAGCTTAGTTGTGGGTGAAGCTTTCTTT
NA	TRBV18	TRBJ1-5	NA	CASSPGSGNQPQHF	TGTGCCAGCTCACCAGGGTCAGGCAATCAGCCCCAGCATTTT
once	TRBV25-1	TRBJ2-7	TRBD1	CASSGLDRVTSYEQYF	TGTGCCAGCAGTGGACTGGACAGGGTGACCTCCTACGAGCAGTACTTC
NA	TRBV6-1	TRBJ2-3	NA	CASSEDSSTDTQYF	TGTGCCAGCAGTGAAGATTCTAGCACAGATACGCAGTATTTT
NA	TRBV11-2	TRBJ2-2	NA	CASSFTGELFF	TGTGCCAGCAGCTTCACCGGGGAGCTGTTTTTT
NA	TRBV28	TRBJ2-7	NA	CASRSVYEQYF	TGTGCCAGCAGGAGCGTATACGAGCAGTACTTC
once	TRBV18	TRBJ2-1	TRBD2	CASSPTSGPYNEQFF	TGTGCCAGCTCACCGACTAGCGGGCCTTACAATGAGCAGTTCTTC
NA	TRBV15	TRBJ2-3	NA	CATSVRRTADTQYF	TGTGCCACCAGCGTGAGAAGGACGGCAGATACGCAGTATTTT
NA	TRBV30	TRBJ2-5	NA	CAWGSSAQETQYF	TGTGCCTGGGGGTCTAGCGCCCAAGAGACCCAGTACTTC
NA	TRBV9	TRBJ1-2	TRBD1	CASSQKMGQLDYGYTF	TGTGCCAGCAGTCAGAAAATGGGACAGTTGGACTATGGCTACACCTTC
NA	TRBV28	TRBJ1-4	NA	CASSFEQGEKLFF	TGTGCCAGCAGTTTCGAACAGGGAGAAAAACTGTTTTTT
NA	TRBV19	TRBJ1-4	NA	CASSPRGWNEKLFF	TGTGCCAGTAGCCCTCGAGGGTGGAATGAAAAACTGTTTTTT
NA	TRBV4-1	TRBJ2-5	NA	CASSQDKGEIQETQYF	TGCGCCAGCAGCCAAGATAAAGGGGAGATCCAAGAGACCCAGTACTTC
NA	TRBV28	TRBJ2-1	TRBD1	CASSLGDRAYNEQFF	TGTGCCAGCAGTTTAGGGGACAGGGCCTACAATGAGCAGTTCTTC
NA	TRBV5-6	TRBJ1-3	NA	CASSLVGLSSGNTIYF	TGTGCCAGCAGCTTGGTGGGGTTGAGCTCTGGAAACACCATATATTTT
once	TRBV6-6	TRBJ1-3	NA	CASSRQQEIPGNTIYF	TGTGCCAGCAGTCGCCAACAGGAGATACCTGGAAACACCATATATTTT
NA	TRBV5-1	TRBJ1-3	NA	CASSLVTGSLNSGNTIYF	TGCGCCAGCAGCTTGGTTACAGGGTCGCTAAACTCTGGAAACACCATATATTTT
NA	TRBV7-9	TRBJ2-7	TRBD2	CASSSRGGESYEQYF	TGTGCCAGCAGCTCCCGGGGGGGGGAAAGCTACGAGCAGTACTTC
NA	TRBV6-4	TRBJ2-7	TRBD2	CASSDNPRGGSTYEQYF	TGTGCCAGCAGTGACAACCCACGCGGGGGTTCCACCTACGAGCAGTACTTC
NA	TRBV2	TRBJ2-3	TRBD1	CASSRSGTGGTDTQYF	TGTGCCAGCAGTCGCTCCGGGACAGGGGGCACAGATACGCAGTATTTT
NA	TRBV10-3	TRBJ2-7	TRBD2	CAISDTRDYSREQYF	TGTGCCATCAGTGACACGCGGGACTACAGTAGGGAGCAGTACTTC
NA	TRBV10-2	TRBJ1-5	NA	CASSEGYQPQHF	TGCGCCAGCAGTGAGGGGTATCAGCCCCAGCATTTT
few	TRBV7-9	TRBJ2-7	NA	CASSLSAVTYEQYF	TGTGCCAGCAGCTTGAGTGCGGTGACCTACGAGCAGTACTTC
many	TRBV11-3	TRBJ1-6	NA	CASSLDHGSPLHF	TGTGCCAGCAGCTTAGATCACGGATCACCCCTCCACTTT
NA	TRBV18	TRBJ1-4	NA	CASSPVRASTNEKLFF	TGTGCCAGCTCACCAGTCAGGGCCTCAACTAATGAAAAACTGTTTTTT
NA	TRBV10-3	TRBJ2-2	TRBD1	CAISEGDRGTGELFF	TGTGCCATCAGTGAAGGGGACAGGGGCACCGGGGAGCTGTTTTTT
NA	TRBV5-1	TRBJ2-5	TRBD1	CASSAAGILDRETQYF	TGCGCCAGCAGCGCGGCAGGGATACTGGACAGGGAGACCCAGTACTTC
NA	TRBV6-5	TRBJ2-3	NA	CASSSLAKGSTDTQYF	TGTGCCAGCAGTTCTTTAGCGAAAGGGAGCACAGATACGCAGTATTTT
NA	TRBV30	TRBJ1-4	TRBD1	CAWSRGIETTNEKLFF	TGTGCCTGGAGCAGGGGGATTGAGACAACTAATGAAAAACTGTTTTTT
few	TRBV4-1	TRBJ1-4	NA	CASSQVESNEKLFF	TGCGCCAGCAGCCAAGTCGAGTCTAATGAAAAACTGTTTTTT
NA	TRBV11-2	TRBJ1-3	NA	CASSQIRDSGNTIYF	TGTGCCAGCAGCCAGATCCGGGACTCTGGAAACACCATATATTTT
NA	TRBV6-5	TRBJ2-1	TRBD1	CASSYYRGTNEQFF	TGTGCCAGCAGTTACTACAGGGGAACCAATGAGCAGTTCTTC
NA	TRBV19	TRBJ2-5	TRBD2	CASSVSGRALIETQYF	TGTGCCAGTAGTGTTAGCGGGAGGGCTTTGATAGAGACCCAGTACTTC